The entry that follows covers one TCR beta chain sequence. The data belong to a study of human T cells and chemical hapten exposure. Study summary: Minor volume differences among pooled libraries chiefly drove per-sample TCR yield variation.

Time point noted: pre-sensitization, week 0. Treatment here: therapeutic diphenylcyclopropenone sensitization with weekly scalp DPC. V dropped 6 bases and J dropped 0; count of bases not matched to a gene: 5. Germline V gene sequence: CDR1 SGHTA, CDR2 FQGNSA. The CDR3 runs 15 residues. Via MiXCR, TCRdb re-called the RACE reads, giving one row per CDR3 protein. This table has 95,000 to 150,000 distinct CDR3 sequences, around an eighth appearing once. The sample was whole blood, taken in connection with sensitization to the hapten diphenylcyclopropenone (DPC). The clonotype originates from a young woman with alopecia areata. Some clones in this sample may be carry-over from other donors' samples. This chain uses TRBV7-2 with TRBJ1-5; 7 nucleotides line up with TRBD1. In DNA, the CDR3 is TGTGCCAGCAGAATACAGGGGAATAGCAATCAGCCCCAGCATTTT. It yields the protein CASRIQGNSNQPQHF.